The present TCR beta chain was sequenced within a study of blood T cells in healthy people across ages. The use of a sample-barcoded 5' primer and a J-beta primer mix characterized a second PCR of about 7 to 12 cycles. All samples yielded 2.5 million or more CDR3-containing paired-end reads. TCRdb reprocessed the 5' RACE reads via MiXCR and lists one record per CDR3 protein. The data show some 1 million distinct CDR3 sequences, 40% to 50% seen once. Each sample yielded at least 5 micrograms of PBMC total RNA. As concerns this clonotype: What it recognizes is unknown.

V was shortened by 3 bases and J by 6 bases, with 16 bases between the two germline ends. The CDR3 sequence is 16 residues long. The V gene's germline CDR1 is SGHRS and CDR2 YFSETQ. General observations from the study: Across the age range, TCR beta diversity per million T cells fell in a roughly linear way.

The clonotype was recovered from a woman in her fifties or sixties in good health. The chain employs TRBV5-1 and TRBJ1-6, with D unclear. What was sequenced was blood. DNA for the CDR3: TGCGCCAGCAGCTCGTACCCTGTGCTCCTTAATTCACCCCTCCACTTT. It encodes CASSSYPVLLNSPLHF.